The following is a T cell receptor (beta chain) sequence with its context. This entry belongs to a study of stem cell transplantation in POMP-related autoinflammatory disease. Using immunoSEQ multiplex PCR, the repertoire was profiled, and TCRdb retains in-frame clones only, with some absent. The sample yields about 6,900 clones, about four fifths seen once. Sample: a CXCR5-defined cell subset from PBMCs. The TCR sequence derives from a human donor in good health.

CDR3 nucleotide sequence: TGTGCCAGCAGCCAGGGACAGGGGGCACTAGCTGAAGCTTTCTTT. It is translated as CASSQGQGALAEAFF. The gene calls are TRBV7-9 and TRBJ1-1; 12 positions match TRBD1. Germline V gene lookup returns CDR1 SEHNR and CDR2 FQNEAQ (reference sequence). The junction had 7 bases not matched to a gene; V was cut back by 5 bases and J by 6 bases. The CDR3 contains 15 residues. The entire variable domain, with the rest obtained from reference TRBV7-9 and TRBJ1-1, is as follows: DTGVSQNPRHKITKRGQNVTFRCDPISEHNRLYWYRQTLGQGPEFLTYFQNEAQLEKSRLLSDRFSAERPKGSFSTLEIQRTEQGDSAMYLCASSQGQGALAEAFFGQGTRLTVV.